One T cell receptor beta chain is described in this entry. This CDR3 is built from 18 residues. Germline CDR1 SGHRS, CDR2 YFSETQ. J gave up 1 base and V 3 bases, and 10 bases lay outside the gene matches. These data originate in a study of blood T cell repertoires in COVID-19. Study-wide context: Sites in the United States, Italy and Spain provided acute and convalescent COVID-19 samples. Sources were T cells, B-cell-depleted T cells, or PBMCs; the material itself was cDNA or gDNA.

In the original workflow: The authors estimated nucleated cell counts from reference gene primer amplification. Data came from immunoSEQ multiplex PCR; TCRdb stores just in-frame clones and leaves some out. Clone size and V and J calls were adopted from that table, with D and trimming inferred from the DNA. The sample shows around 100,000 clones, around 87% of them seen only once. Sequencing used peripheral blood. The chain recombines TRBV5-1 with TRBJ1-5; TRBD1 matches at 10 bases. This receptor was identified in a woman in her twenties or thirties with acute or convalescent COVID-19. CDR3 in DNA: TGCGCCAGCAGCTCCGGTTTGACAGGGGGCGACAGCAATCAGCCCCAGCATTTT. It translates to CASSSGLTGGDSNQPQHF.